Presented here are 21 T cell receptor beta chains from one specimen sequenced in a study of CD8+ T cells in alopecia areata. Treatment reported: oral pan-JAK inhibitor, 5-10 mg twice daily. Reverse transcribed after extraction, RNA yielded cDNA as the sequencing template. Clones were sequenced by immunoSEQ multiplex PCR, and TCRdb holds only the in-frame ones, with some missing. The sample contains 170,000 or so clones, around 58% of which appear only once. This sample comprised CD8+ T cells sorted from blood, obtained at week 24, from a patient treated with tofacitinib. The receptor source for this set is a human donor with alopecia areata.

For this clone: Other nucleotide sequences in the sample specify the same CDR3. The chain combines TRBV5-1 with TRBJ2-3; 8 bases align to TRBD2. J lost 3 bases, V lost 0 bases, and 3 bases had no gene match. Germline V lookup: CDR1 SGHRS, CDR2 YFSETQ. There are 15 residues in the CDR3. CDR3 nucleotides: TGCGCCAGCAGCTTGGCCGGGACTAGTACAGATACGCAGTATTTT. Protein product: CASSLAGTSTDTQYF.

The chain uses TRBV6-6 and TRBJ2-2; D ambiguous. Trimming stripped 1 base from V and 2 bases from J, with 8 bases between. Germline CDR1 is MNHNY and CDR2 is SVGAGI (reference sequence). The CDR3 loop spans 15 amino acids. CDR3 DNA sequence: TGTGCCAGCAGTTACTTCAGGCTTAACACCGGGGAGCTGTTTTTT. It codes for CASSYFRLNTGELFF.

V gene TRBV6-5 combines with J gene TRBJ2-1; 8 bases are a match to TRBD1. The germline V gene has CDR1 MNHEY and CDR2 SVGAGI. The CDR3 loop spans 15 amino acids. Trimming removed 6 bases from V and 4 bases from J; junction bases left unmatched: 8. The CDR3 sequence is CASRNPGQAYNEQFF. The CDR3 DNA follows: TGTGCCAGCAGAAACCCGGGACAGGCGTACAATGAGCAGTTCTTC.

The CDR3 reads CASSSSGGNYPSTDTQYF. CDR3 DNA sequence: TGTGCCAGCAGCTCTAGCGGGGGTAACTACCCTAGCACAGATACGCAGTATTTT. This chain connects TRBV5-4 to TRBJ2-3; 10 nucleotides agree with TRBD2. The V segment lost 3 bases and the J segment 0 bases; nucleotides outside the gene matches: 10. Looked up from germline, CDR1 is SGHNT and CDR2 is YYREEE (reference sequence). This CDR3 has 18 amino acids.

The chain is built from TRBV15 and TRBJ1-5; TRBD1 agrees at 9 bases. CDR1 and CDR2 (germline): LNHNV, YYDKDF (reference sequence). The CDR3 contains 16 residues. The ends lost 5 bases at V and 6 bases at J; junction bases unmatched: 11. The CDR3 is CATSEGPGTGFQPQHF. Written as DNA, the CDR3 is TGTGCCACCAGCGAGGGGCCCGGGACAGGGTTTCAGCCCCAGCATTTT.

The rearrangement links TRBV6-1 to TRBJ1-5; unclear D gene. This CDR3 is 12 amino acids long. In germline, CDR1 is MNHNS, CDR2 SASEGT. V was trimmed by 3 bases and J by 5 bases, leaving 5 bases between them. DNA of the CDR3: TGTGCCAGCAGTGAGAGCTATCAGCCCCAGCATTTT. This sequence encodes CASSESYQPQHF.

The genes are TRBV4-1 and TRBJ2-7; TRBD2 aligns across 8 bases. The CDR3 is made up of 16 amino acids. From germline, CDR1 is MGHRA and CDR2 YSYEKL. Trimming removed 0 bases from V and 5 bases from J; junction bases left unmatched: 9. The CDR3 nucleotides read TGCGCCAGCAGCCAAGAGGACGGCGGGGGGAGAAACGAGCAGTACTTC. Translated, it gives CASSQEDGGGRNEQYF.

The gene calls are TRBV7-3 and TRBJ2-2; maybe TRBD2 (6 bases). The V gene's germline CDR1 is SGHTA and CDR2 FQGTGA. Trimming removed 1 base at V and 5 bases at J, with 17 bases between. This CDR3 is built from 17 residues. The CDR3: CASSLIFSSGETGELFF. The CDR3 DNA reads TGTGCCAGCAGCTTAATTTTTTCTTCGGGGGAAACCGGGGAGCTGTTTTTT.

The chain joins TRBV13 to TRBJ2-5; D may be TRBD1 or TRBD2 (6 bases each). Germline loops: CDR1 PRHDT, CDR2 FYEKMQ (reference sequence). The ends were cut back, 5 bases at V and 5 bases at J, with 18 bases in the middle. CDR3 length equals 15 residues. CDR3 amino acids: CASSPDRTGGETQYF. In DNA form, the CDR3 reads TGTGCCAGCAGCCCCGACAGGACCGGAGGGGAGACCCAGTACTTC.

Regarding this clone: This CDR3 is also generated by other DNA sequences in the sample. V and J are TRBV9 and TRBJ1-4; D is uncertain. The V and J ends lost 0 bases and 4 bases respectively, with 4 bases between them. The CDR3 contains 13 residues. Per germline, CDR1 SGDLS and CDR2 YYNGEE. CDR3 bases: TGTGCCAGCAGCGTAGGGAATAATGAAAAACTGTTTTTT. Its translation is CASSVGNNEKLFF.

This sequence joins TRBV30 and TRBJ2-2, with 8 bases identical to TRBD1. V shed 1 base and J 6 bases; nucleotides not matched to a gene: 4. The CDR3 totals 14 residues. The germline CDR1 and CDR2 sequences are GTSNPN and SVGIG (reference sequence). The CDR3 reads CAWSESDRAGELFF. As DNA, the CDR3 is TGTGCCTGGAGTGAGTCGGACAGGGCCGGGGAGCTGTTTTTT.

The chain uses TRBV4-1 and TRBJ2-5, with D possibly being TRBD1 (6 bases). The CDR3 is 15 residues long. Trimming removed 0 bases from V and 5 bases from J, with 13 bases in between. CDR1 and CDR2 from the germline V gene are MGHRA and YSYEKL. The CDR3 sequence is CASSQDPGRGETQYF. DNA for the CDR3: TGCGCCAGCAGCCAAGACCCCGGCAGGGGCGAGACCCAGTACTTC.

This chain links TRBV29-1 with TRBJ1-2; TRBD1 matches at 9 bases. Germline V gives CDR1 SQVTM, CDR2 ANQGSEA. V was pared by 6 bases and J by 6 bases, with 5 bases of the junction left unmatched. The CDR3 has 12 residues. Written as DNA, the CDR3 is TGCAGCGTCGGCGGGACAGGGAATGGCTACACCTTC. Translated: CSVGGTGNGYTF. Full variable domain (remainder filled in from reference TRBV29-1 and TRBJ1-2): SAVISQKPSRDICQRGTSLTIQCQVDSQVTMMFWYRQQPGQSLTLIATANQGSEATYESGFVIDKFPISRPNLTFSTLTVSNMSPEDSSIYLCSVGGTGNGYTFGSGTRLTVV.

The chain has TRBV2 and TRBJ2-7; D possibly corresponds to TRBD2 (5 bases). The V and J ends lost 5 bases and 0 bases respectively, with 8 bases between them. Germline assignment: CDR1 SNHLY and CDR2 FYNNEI. The CDR3 has 13 amino acids. CDR3 sequence: CASSPGSSYEQYF. In DNA form, the CDR3 reads TGTGCCAGCAGTCCGGGGTCCTCCTACGAGCAGTACTTC. The full variable domain, with the rest looked up from reference TRBV2 and TRBJ2-7, is EPEVTQTPSHQVTQMGQEVILRCVPISNHLYFYWYRQILGQKVEFLVSFYNNEISEKSEIFDDQFSVERPDGSNFTLKIRSTKLEDSAMYFCASSPGSSYEQYFGPGTRLTVT.

The DNA for the CDR3 is TGTGCCAGCAGTCATGGACAGGGAGCATATAGCAATCAGCCCCAGCATTTT. Protein: CASSHGQGAYSNQPQHF. The V call is TRBV27, the J call TRBJ1-5; 8 bases agree with TRBD1. The CDR3 covers 17 residues. V lost 5 bases to trimming and J lost 0 bases; unmatched junction nucleotides: 9. Germline assignment: CDR1 MNHEY and CDR2 SMNVEV (reference sequence).

This clone occurred a few times. The chain carries TRBV4-2 and TRBJ1-5; D is undetermined. The CDR3 has 19 residues. Deletions cut 0 bases from V and 2 bases from J, with 20 bases between. Germline V gene lookup returns CDR1 LGHNA and CDR2 YNFKEQ. The CDR3 region is CASSQDATWGDGGNQPQHF. CDR3 nucleotides: TGTGCCAGCAGCCAAGATGCCACCTGGGGAGATGGGGGCAATCAGCCCCAGCATTTT.

In this sample, this clone turned up a few times. The chain uses TRBV11-2 and TRBJ2-5; D not resolved. Germline values: CDR1 SGHAT, CDR2 FQNNGV. The CDR3 runs to 17 residues. The V end lost 2 bases, the J end lost 0 bases, and 16 bases lay between the germline ends. The CDR3 coding sequence is TGTGCCAGCAGCTTAAGCCGAATACCTCCGTACCAAGAGACCCAGTACTTC. Its translation is CASSLSRIPPYQETQYF.

The rearrangement joins TRBV27 to TRBJ1-1; no definite D call. The CDR3 extends over 15 amino acids. V was trimmed by 4 bases and J by 0 bases, leaving 12 bases between them. Germline CDR1 MNHEY, CDR2 SMNVEV (reference sequence). CDR3 amino acids: CASSWNVEMNTEAFF. The CDR3 DNA reads as TGTGCCAGCAGTTGGAATGTTGAAATGAACACTGAAGCTTTCTTT.

This clone was seen a few times. The rearrangement links TRBV25-1 to TRBJ2-5; a weak D match, TRBD2 (5 bases). Germline values: CDR1 MGHDK, CDR2 SYGVNS. The V end was cut by 3 bases, the J end by 3 bases, with 14 bases between. There are 15 residues in the CDR3. The CDR3 sequence: CASSDTMKGEETQYF. CDR3 sequence (DNA): TGTGCCAGCAGTGATACTATGAAGGGAGAAGAGACCCAGTACTTC. Based on the CDR3 plus reference TRBV25-1 and TRBJ2-5, the full variable domain is EADIYQTPRYLVIGTGKKITLECSQTMGHDKMYWYQQDPGMELHLIHYSYGVNSTEKGDLSSESTVSRIRTEHFPLTLESARPSHTSQYLCASSDTMKGEETQYFGPGTRLLVL.

In its sample, this clone was seen a few times. This chain uses TRBV27 with TRBJ2-1; possibly TRBD2 for D (7 bases). Germline-derived CDR1 and CDR2 are MNHEY and SMNVEV (reference sequence). The CDR3 covers 16 residues. Trimming removed 2 bases at V and 1 base at J, with 12 bases between. The CDR3 protein is CASSLAGGPSYNEQFF. As DNA, the CDR3 is TGTGCCAGCAGTTTAGCCGGGGGGCCGTCCTACAATGAGCAGTTCTTC.

The gene calls are TRBV29-1 and TRBJ1-2; D is unresolved. V lost 0 bases to trimming and J lost 4 bases, with 12 bases between them. This CDR3 has 14 amino acids. Looked up from germline, CDR1 is SQVTM and CDR2 is ANQGSEA. CDR3 residues: CSVEDRGPGYGYTF. As DNA, the CDR3 is TGCAGCGTTGAAGATCGGGGTCCGGGCTATGGCTACACCTTC.